This TCR beta chain derives from a study of T cells after yellow fever vaccination. This CDR3 has 14 residues. Germline V gene data show CDR1 as SGDLS and CDR2 as YYNGEE. J gave up 8 bases and V 4 bases, and 8 bases lay outside the gene matches. This clonotype was found a few times. TCRdb reprocessed the 5' RACE reads via MiXCR and lists one record per CDR3 protein. The sample contains around 250,000 distinct CDR3 sequences, 6.9% of which appear only once. V is TRBV9 and J is TRBJ2-1, with 8 bases identical to TRBD1. This receptor was identified in a young man who received the YFV17D yellow fever vaccine. Sequencing used CD4+ T cells sorted from PBMCs, obtained 15 days after the yellow fever booster vaccination. CDR3 sequence reads: CASSFRQGYDEQFF. The CDR3 DNA reads as TGTGCCAGCAGCTTCAGACAGGGGTACGATGAGCAGTTCTTC.